Described below is a single TCR beta chain sequence and its context. Its antigen remains unknown. One end of the junction fails to match germline, which may point to a read error. RNA transcripts served as the template for amplifying TCR beta CDR3 regions. Initially, a first-round RT-PCR of the TCR CDR3 employed the HTBI primer set. TCRdb fed the multiplex PCR reads into MiXCR, producing one record per CDR3 protein. The sample lists 40,000 or so distinct CDR3 sequences; 40% to 55% were seen once. The data originate from a study of T cells in Graves' hyperthyroidism and ophthalmopathy. General study results and limits: Most thyroid clonotypes expanded above 0.001 were also detected in blood.

Exclusions: uncontrolled infection, other autoimmune disease, pregnancy, lactation. The blood was taken when hyperthyroidism was first diagnosed, before any ophthalmopathy symptoms showed up. A 10 ml volume of fresh peripheral blood provided the PBMCs. The CDR3 has 14 residues. CDR1 and CDR2 (germline): KGHDR, SFDVKD. The rearrangement links TRBV24-1 to TRBJ2-3; 7 bases match TRBD1. Material for sequencing was blood. This sequence was found in a woman between 45 and 60 years old with Graves' hyperthyroidism that later progressed to Graves' ophthalmopathy. DNA for the CDR3: TGTGCCTCCAGTGTGGGACAGCCCACAGGTACGCAGTATTTC. This codes for CASSVGQPTGTQYF.